The rows below give T cell receptor beta chains drawn from one sample of a study of blood T cell repertoires in COVID-19. The data were produced by immunoSEQ multiplex PCR, yet TCRdb's version contains in-frame clones alone and is incomplete. The repertoire includes roughly 55,000 clones, over 70% of them detected once, and under 15% sits in the top ten. Sequenced material: peripheral blood. These receptors were taken from a human donor with active or convalescent COVID-19. The donor label of this sample is uncertain. The CDR3 runs from the conserved cysteine through the conserved F or W. The D gene is left open where the match is weak. Clone sizes are given selectively: once, few, many, or a class where the clone is expanded.

size,J,D,V,DNA,CDR3
few,TRBJ2-7,.,TRBV19,TGTGCCAGTAGTATGGGGACTTTGGGAGAGCAGTACTTC,CASSMGTLGEQYF
.,TRBJ2-3,TRBD2,TRBV18,TGTGCCAGCTCACCAAATCAGCGGGGGCGCACAGATACGCAGTATTTT,CASSPNQRGRTDTQYF
.,TRBJ1-4,TRBD1,TRBV4-3,TGCGCCAGCAGCCAAGATGAAACAGGGGGAAATGAAAAACTGTTTTTT,CASSQDETGGNEKLFF
.,TRBJ2-2,.,TRBV6-5,TGTGCCAGTCCCCCTGGCACAGGCTACACCGGGGAGCTGTTTTTT,CASPPGTGYTGELFF
few,TRBJ2-7,.,TRBV3-1/TRBV3-2,TGTGCCAGCAGCCAAGAACCGGGAGTAGTCTACGAGCAGTACTTC,CASSQEPGVVYEQYF
.,TRBJ2-1,.,TRBV20-1,TGCAGTGCTAGGGGGCCGGAGTGGCAGTTCTTC,CSARGPEWQFF
.,TRBJ1-1,.,TRBV4-1,TGCGCCAGCAGCCAACTCATTACAGGTGTTGAAGCTTTCTTT,CASSQLITGVEAFF
few,TRBJ1-1,.,TRBV11-2,TGTGCCAGCAGGCCAAGACATTCCACTGAAGCTTTCTTT,CASRPRHSTEAFF
.,TRBJ1-6,TRBD1,TRBV5-4,TGTGCCAGCAGCTTGGGACAGGGGGACAGTTCACCCCTCCACTTT,CASSLGQGDSSPLHF
.,TRBJ2-5,.,TRBV12-3/TRBV12-4,TGTGCCAGCAGTTTCGGGGTAGGGGAGACCCAGTACTTC,CASSFGVGETQYF
once,TRBJ2-1,TRBD2,TRBV19,TGTGCCAGTAGTCCACCGGGACTAGGCTACAATGAGCAGTTCTTC,CASSPPGLGYNEQFF
.,TRBJ2-7,TRBD2,TRBV14,TGTGCCAGCAGCCAAAGGGAGCGGACTAGCGAGCAGTACTTC,CASSQRERTSEQYF
.,TRBJ2-7,TRBD2,TRBV2,TGTGCCAGTAAGCTACTAGCGGGACCCTCCGAGCAGTACTTC,CASKLLAGPSEQYF
.,TRBJ2-3,TRBD1,TRBV10-3,TGTGCCATCAGTGAGACCCGACAGGGGATGGAAGATACGCAGTATTTT,CAISETRQGMEDTQYF
.,TRBJ1-5,.,TRBV29-1,TGCAGCGGATGGAGACCGCCACAGCCCCAGCATTTT,CSGWRPPQPQHF
.,TRBJ2-1,.,TRBV7-3,TGTGCCAGCAGCCCGGGACTTACAGCGGAGGTCTACAATGAGCAGTTCTTC,CASSPGLTAEVYNEQFF
few,TRBJ2-7,TRBD1,TRBV2,TGTGCCAGCACGGGACAGGGTTCCTACGAGCAGTACTTC,CASTGQGSYEQYF
.,TRBJ2-2,TRBD2,TRBV9,TGTGCCAGCAGCGGACCGGGACTAGCGGAGTTGGGGAGGGCTGGGGAGCTGTTTTTT,CASSGPGLAELGRAGELFF
.,TRBJ2-3,TRBD1,TRBV6-6,TGTGCCAGCAGTTACCGGACAGGGGCGAGCACAGATACGCAGTATTTT,CASSYRTGASTDTQYF
.,TRBJ1-2,.,TRBV27,TGTGCCAGCAGTTTACTCCCAGGGGAATATGGCTACACCTTC,CASSLLPGEYGYTF
.,TRBJ1-1,TRBD1,TRBV6-5,TGTGCCAGCAGTCGTGACAGGGGGAATGGTGGGGCTTTCTTT,CASSRDRGNGGAFF
.,TRBJ1-2,.,TRBV7-3,TGTGCCAGCAGCTTAACGGGGGCGAGTGATGGCTACACCTTC,CASSLTGASDGYTF
.,TRBJ2-7,TRBD1,TRBV18,TGTGCCAGCTCGCTACCTCCGACAGGGGGGGACGACGAGCAGTACTTC,CASSLPPTGGDDEQYF
.,TRBJ2-1,TRBD2,TRBV7-3,TGTGCCAGCAGCCCTCGGAGCGGGAGTCCCAATGAGCAGTTCTTC,CASSPRSGSPNEQFF
.,TRBJ2-1,TRBD2,TRBV4-2,TGTGCCAGCAGCCAAGAGCCCGGGACTAGCGGGCCCCACTACAATGAGCAGTTCTTC,CASSQEPGTSGPHYNEQFF
.,TRBJ1-6,.,TRBV11-3,TGTGCCAGCAGCTTAGATCAGTTCGAGACAGGAGGTAATTCACCCCTCCACTTT,CASSLDQFETGGNSPLHF
.,TRBJ2-7,.,TRBV6-6,TGTGCCAGCAGCCCCATCTCCTACGAGCAGTACTTC,CASSPISYEQYF
.,TRBJ1-2,.,TRBV30,TGTGCCTGGAGTGACCAAAAGCACTATGGCTACACCTTC,CAWSDQKHYGYTF
.,TRBJ1-6,.,TRBV5-5,TGTGCCAGCAGCCCCGGACAGTATAATTCACCCCTCCACTTT,CASSPGQYNSPLHF
.,TRBJ2-5,.,TRBV6-5,TGTGCCAGCAGGAGGGAAGAGACCCAGTACTTC,CASRREETQYF
.,TRBJ2-5,TRBD1,TRBV19,TGTGCCAGTAGTCGTAAAAGGGGGCTCGAGACCCAGTACTTC,CASSRKRGLETQYF
.,TRBJ2-1,TRBD2,TRBV29-1,TGCAGCGTCGGGGGAGGGATTACTAGCGGGACTTACAATGAGCAGTTCTTC,CSVGGGITSGTYNEQFF
.,TRBJ1-3,TRBD1,TRBV29-1,TGCAGCGTTGGCAGGGGGATTGACAGAGTCTCTGGAAACACCATATATTTT,CSVGRGIDRVSGNTIYF
.,TRBJ1-1,.,TRBV6-2/TRBV6-3,TGTGCCAGCAGTTACGGGGGCATGAACACTGAAGCTTTCTTT,CASSYGGMNTEAFF
.,TRBJ1-5,.,TRBV14,TGTGCCAGCAGCCAAAACGGGAATCAGCCCCAGCATTTT,CASSQNGNQPQHF
.,TRBJ2-7,TRBD2,TRBV27,TGTGCCAGCAGGAAAGCGGGAGTGTCCTACGAGCAGTACTTC,CASRKAGVSYEQYF
.,TRBJ2-2,TRBD1,TRBV18,TGTGCCAGCTCACCATTGGGACAGGTCAACACCGGGGAGCTGTTTTTT,CASSPLGQVNTGELFF
.,TRBJ2-1,.,TRBV5-1,TGCGCCAGCAGCTTGGATCCGGAGCGTACACGGTTGGGCAATGAGCAGTTCTTC,CASSLDPERTRLGNEQFF
.,TRBJ2-3,.,TRBV7-7,TGTGCCAGCAGCTTAAATCCCATGTCCGATACGCAGTATTTT,CASSLNPMSDTQYF
.,TRBJ1-6,TRBD1,TRBV6-5,TGTGCCAGCAGTAAGCCGGGACAGGGGCCTTCACCCCTCCACTTT,CASSKPGQGPSPLHF
.,TRBJ2-1,TRBD1,TRBV6-5,TGTGCCAGCCGACAGGGGTCCTACAATGAGCAGTTCTTC,CASRQGSYNEQFF
.,TRBJ2-2,.,TRBV9,TGTGCCAGCAGCGCTCGTCCGGGCAGGGACACCGGGGAGCTGTTTTTT,CASSARPGRDTGELFF
.,TRBJ1-1,.,TRBV5-8,TGTGCCAGCAGCTTCAGAATGGCGAACACTGAAGCTTTCTTT,CASSFRMANTEAFF
.,TRBJ2-1,TRBD2,TRBV28,TGTGCCAGCACTAGGAGCAGCGGGGGTTACAATGAGCAGTTCTTC,CASTRSSGGYNEQFF
many,TRBJ2-5,.,TRBV19,TGTGCCAGTAGTATAGGGATCCAGGGGTTCCAAGAGACCCAGTACTTC,CASSIGIQGFQETQYF